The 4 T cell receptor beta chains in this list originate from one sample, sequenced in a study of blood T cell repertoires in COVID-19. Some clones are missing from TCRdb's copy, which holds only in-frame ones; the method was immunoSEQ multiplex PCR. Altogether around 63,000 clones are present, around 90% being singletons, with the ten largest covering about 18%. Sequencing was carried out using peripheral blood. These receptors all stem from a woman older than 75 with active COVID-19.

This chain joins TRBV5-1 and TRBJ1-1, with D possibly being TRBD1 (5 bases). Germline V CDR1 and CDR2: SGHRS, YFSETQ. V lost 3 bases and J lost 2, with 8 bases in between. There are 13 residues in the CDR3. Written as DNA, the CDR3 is TGCGCCAGCAGCTCTCAGGGTAACACTGAAGCTTTCTTT. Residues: CASSSQGNTEAFF.

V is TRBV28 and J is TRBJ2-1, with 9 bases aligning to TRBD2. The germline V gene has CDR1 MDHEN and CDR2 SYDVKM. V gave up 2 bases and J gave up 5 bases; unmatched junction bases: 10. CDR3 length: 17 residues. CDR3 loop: CASSLGRAGGLNNEQFF. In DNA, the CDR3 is TGTGCCAGCAGTTTAGGTCGGGCGGGGGGGCTGAACAATGAGCAGTTCTTC.

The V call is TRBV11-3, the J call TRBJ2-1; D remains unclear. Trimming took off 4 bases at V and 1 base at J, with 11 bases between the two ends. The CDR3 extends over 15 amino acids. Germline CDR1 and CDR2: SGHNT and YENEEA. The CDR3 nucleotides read TGTGCCAGCAGCTCATCTACGGGTTCCTACAATGAGCAGTTCTTC. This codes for CASSSSTGSYNEQFF.

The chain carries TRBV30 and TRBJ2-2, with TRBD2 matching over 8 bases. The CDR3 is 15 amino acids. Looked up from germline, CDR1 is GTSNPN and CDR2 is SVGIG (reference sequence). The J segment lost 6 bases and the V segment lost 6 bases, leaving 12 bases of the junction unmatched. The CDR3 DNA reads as TGTGCCTGTCCGGGCGGGGGGCCGGAGGCCGGGGAGCTGTTTTTT. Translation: CACPGGGPEAGELFF.